A selection of T cell receptor beta chains follows, all from one sample in a study of blood T cell repertoires in COVID-19. Assay used: immunoSEQ multiplex PCR; TCRdb lists only in-frame clones, some missing. The table lists hundreds of thousands of clones, approximately 82% of them singletons. The sample consisted of peripheral blood. Every receptor here comes from an older man with acute or convalescent COVID-19. Both conserved end residues are part of each CDR3. A D gene is named only where the DNA matches it firmly. Clone size, where shown, is once, few, many, or a class for clones that have expanded.

V gene	clone size	D gene	J gene	CDR3 length	CDR3 DNA	CDR3 protein
TRBV18	.	.	TRBJ1-5	15	TGTGCCAGCTCACCACAATCTGAGGGTTCTCAGCCCCAGCATTTT	CASSPQSEGSQPQHF
TRBV6-5	.	TRBD1	TRBJ1-3	14	TGTGCCAGCAGAACCGGGACAGCTGGAAACACCATATATTTT	CASRTGTAGNTIYF
TRBV27	.	TRBD1	TRBJ2-7	13	TGTGCCAGCAGTTCGTTTAGGGGGCGGGAGCAGTACTTC	CASSSFRGREQYF
TRBV5-5	.	.	TRBJ1-1	14	TGTGCCAGCAGCTTTCAGGGAAGGAACACTGAAGCTTTCTTT	CASSFQGRNTEAFF
TRBV5-4	.	.	TRBJ2-7	15	TGTGCCAGCAGCTTGGTGGTGGGGGGAAGGGACGAGCAGTACTTC	CASSLVVGGRDEQYF
TRBV18	.	TRBD1	TRBJ1-5	15	TGTGCCAGCTCATTCACAGGGGATGGCAATCAGCCCCAGCATTTT	CASSFTGDGNQPQHF
TRBV6-2/TRBV6-3	.	TRBD1	TRBJ2-1	17	TGTGCCAGCAGTTACAGGCCCGGGGACAGGGGGCTGTATGAGCAGTTCTTC	CASSYRPGDRGLYEQFF
TRBV20-1	.	TRBD1	TRBJ1-3	14	TGCAGTGCTAGTGAGGGGGCGGCTGGAAACACCATATATTTT	CSASEGAAGNTIYF
TRBV5-1	once	TRBD1	TRBJ2-7	15	TGCGCCAGCAGCCAAATTACCGGGACAGGGGACGAGCAGTACTTC	CASSQITGTGDEQYF
TRBV11-3	.	.	TRBJ1-6	16	TGTGCCAGCAGCCCAGAGGGGAGGGTGAGTAATTCACCCCTCCACTTT	CASSPEGRVSNSPLHF
TRBV6-1	few	TRBD2	TRBJ2-5	15	TGTGCCAGCAGTGAATCGCCTAGCGGGCAAGAGACCCAGTACTTC	CASSESPSGQETQYF
TRBV9	.	.	TRBJ2-2	17	TGTGCCAGCAGCGCCCCGACGGAGTTTGTAGACACCGGGGAGCTGTTTTTT	CASSAPTEFVDTGELFF
TRBV7-9	few	TRBD1	TRBJ1-5	15	TGTGCCAGCAGCTCCGGGACAGGGTCAAGTCAGCCCCAGCATTTT	CASSSGTGSSQPQHF
TRBV28	.	.	TRBJ1-5	17	TGTGCCAGCAGTTTTGGGTGGGGGGGGCCCGGCAATCAGCCCCAGCATTTT	CASSFGWGGPGNQPQHF
TRBV5-1	.	.	TRBJ2-2	16	TGCGCCAGCAGCTTGGTTCGGCTAGTCGACACCGGGGAGCTGTTTTTT	CASSLVRLVDTGELFF
TRBV28	.	TRBD1	TRBJ1-2	15	TGTGCCAGCAGTTCCGGCTTCAGGGGGAGCTATGGCTACACCTTC	CASSSGFRGSYGYTF
TRBV5-1	.	TRBD2	TRBJ2-3	17	TGCGCCAGCAGCTTGGCGGGACTAGCTGATTTGACAGATACGCAGTATTTT	CASSLAGLADLTDTQYF
TRBV29-1	.	.	TRBJ2-7	12	TGCAGCGTTCAAACCGGGTCCTACGAGCAGTACTTC	CSVQTGSYEQYF
TRBV27	once	.	TRBJ1-4	15	TGTGCCAGCAGTTTTGGAGGGAGGGGGAATGAAAAACTGTTTTTT	CASSFGGRGNEKLFF
TRBV2	.	TRBD2	TRBJ2-1	16	TGTGCCAGCAGGGGACTAGCGGGAGGGCCTCGGGATGAGCAGTTCTTC	CASRGLAGGPRDEQFF
TRBV18	.	TRBD2	TRBJ2-1	15	TGTGCCAGCTCTATCCCGGGACTAGCGGTCCATGAGCAGTTCTTC	CASSIPGLAVHEQFF
TRBV5-1	.	TRBD2	TRBJ2-3	19	TGCGCCAGCAGTAAACGCCCGGCGGCTAGCGGAATTAGCACAGATACGCAGTATTTT	CASSKRPAASGISTDTQYF
TRBV5-1	.	TRBD1	TRBJ2-3	16	TGCGCCAGCAGCTTGGAGGGACAGACTAGCACAGATACGCAGTATTTT	CASSLEGQTSTDTQYF
TRBV27	.	.	TRBJ2-1	14	TGTGCCAGCAGTTTAACTACTAGCTTCAATGAGCAGTTCTTC	CASSLTTSFNEQFF
TRBV5-1	once	.	TRBJ1-3	17	TGCGCCAGCAGCTTGTCGCCTCAGGGAAGCTCTGGAAACACCATATATTTT	CASSLSPQGSSGNTIYF
TRBV27	.	TRBD2	TRBJ2-7	17	TGTGCCAGCAGTTTATTACTAGCGGGCACCTCCATCTACGAGCAGTACTTC	CASSLLLAGTSIYEQYF
TRBV10-2	.	TRBD1	TRBJ1-2	12	TGCGCCAGCAGTGCAGGGGGAGGAGGCTACACCTTC	CASSAGGGGYTF
TRBV18	few	.	TRBJ2-6	15	TGTGCCAGCTCATTACAGGACGCGGGGGCCAACGTCCTGACTTTC	CASSLQDAGANVLTF
TRBV7-9	.	TRBD2	TRBJ2-5	15	TGTGCCAGCAGCCTAGCGGGGGGATCCCAAGAGACCCAGTACTTC	CASSLAGGSQETQYF
TRBV14	.	TRBD1	TRBJ2-2	16	TGTGCCAGCAGCCCCTTAGGACAGGCCTCGACCGGGGAGCTGTTTTTT	CASSPLGQASTGELFF
TRBV20-1	.	.	TRBJ2-5	13	TGCAGTGCTAGTCCTCTCAGAGGGGAGACCCAGTACTTC	CSASPLRGETQYF
TRBV5-1	few	.	TRBJ2-1	16	TGCGCCAGCAGCTTGGGTCCCGGGTGGGAGTACTATGAGCAGTTCTTC	CASSLGPGWEYYEQFF
TRBV7-2	.	TRBD2	TRBJ2-1	15	TGTGCCAGCAGCTTGGGAGGGCTAGGGTACAATGAGCAGTTCTTC	CASSLGGLGYNEQFF
TRBV9	.	.	TRBJ2-1	12	TGTGCCAGCAGCGCAAGCCACAATGAGCAGTTCTTC	CASSASHNEQFF
TRBV27	.	TRBD1	TRBJ1-1	18	TGTGCCAGCAGTTCCTTGGACAGGGGGCTGTGGATGGGGTCTGAAGCTTTCTTT	CASSSLDRGLWMGSEAFF
TRBV19	.	TRBD1	TRBJ1-5	16	TGTGCCAGTAGAGTAGTCGGGACAGGGGGTCGTCAGCCCCAGCATTTT	CASRVVGTGGRQPQHF